The 20 T cell receptor beta chains below come from one sample, sequenced in a study of OX40 agonist ivuxolimab in advanced cancers. TCRdb keeps only in-frame clones here, not all; method: immunoSEQ multiplex PCR. The repertoire consists of 60,000 or so clones, with approximately 92% occurring once and the leading ten covering about 12%. Sequencing was performed on CD4+ or CD8+ T cells sorted from blood, taken in a trial of the OX40 agonist ivuxolimab. The origin of the receptors is an adult with an advanced solid tumor such as melanoma, head and neck, liver or kidney cancer.

The J gene is TRBJ1-1, the V gene TRBV2; the D gene is possibly TRBD1 (5 bases). V lost 5 bases and J lost 9, with 16 bases in between. Germline-derived CDR1 and CDR2 are SNHLY and FYNNEI. The CDR3 runs to 13 residues. In DNA, the CDR3 is TGTGCCAGCAGTCCTCCGGGGCCTGAAAAAGCTTTCTTT. Translated: CASSPPGPEKAFF. Full variable domain (rest looked up from reference TRBV2 and TRBJ1-1): EPEVTQTPSHQVTQMGQEVILRCVPISNHLYFYWYRQILGQKVEFLVSFYNNEISEKSEIFDDQFSVERPDGSNFTLKIRSTKLEDSAMYFCASSPPGPEKAFFGQGTRLTVV.

The V and J genes are TRBV28 and TRBJ1-5; 7 bases fit TRBD1. CDR1 is MDHEN and CDR2 is SYDVKM in the germline V gene. The CDR3 is 16 amino acids. The V segment lost 5 bases and the J segment 0 bases; nucleotides outside the gene matches: 7. CDR3 coding DNA: TGTGCCAGCAGTCCAACCCGACAGGGTAGCAATCAGCCCCAGCATTTT. It codes for CASSPTRQGSNQPQHF.

The chain uses TRBV6-1 and TRBJ2-1; D is ambiguous. The CDR3 is made up of 15 amino acids. Trimming removed 0 bases from V and 7 bases from J, with 13 bases in between. CDR1 is MNHNS, CDR2 SASEGT, per germline. CDR3: CASSEAGPPKNEQFF. The CDR3 DNA reads TGTGCCAGCAGTGAAGCCGGGCCCCCCAAGAATGAGCAGTTCTTC.

In its sample, this clone was seen once. CDR3 DNA: TGTGCCAGCGGCCCGCGAGGGACAGTTCCCTACGAGCAGTACTTC. Its translation is CASGPRGTVPYEQYF. J is TRBJ2-5 and V is TRBV13; TRBD1 matches at 7 bases. The better agreement between TRBJ2-7 and the DNA end casts doubt on the J call. The CDR3 loop spans 15 amino acids. Germline V lookup: CDR1 PRHDT, CDR2 FYEKMQ (reference sequence).

The chain joins TRBV6-1 to TRBJ2-1; D ambiguous. V was pared by 1 base and J by 0 bases, with 4 bases between. The CDR3 length is 14 residues. Per the germline V gene, CDR1 is MNHNS and CDR2 is SASEGT. The CDR3 is CASSEDISYNEQFF. In nucleotides, the CDR3 is TGTGCCAGCAGTGAAGACATCTCCTACAATGAGCAGTTCTTC.

The chain has TRBV19 and TRBJ2-1; TRBD1 aligns across 9 bases. V was clipped by 6 bases and J by 8 bases; unmatched bases: 14. CDR1 and CDR2 (germline): LNHDA, SQIVND (reference sequence). This CDR3 is 16 amino acids long. In DNA form, the CDR3 reads TGTGCCAGTAGCCCTCTCCGGGACAGGGAAAGGGATGAGCAGTTCTTC. Amino acid sequence: CASSPLRDRERDEQFF. The full variable domain, with the rest looked up from reference TRBV19 and TRBJ2-1, is DGGITQSPKYLFRKEGQNVTLSCEQNLNHDAMYWYRQDPGQGLRLIYYSQIVNDFQKGDIAEGYSVSREKKESFPLTVTSAQKNPTAFYLCASSPLRDRERDEQFFGPGTRLTVL.

The genes are TRBV21-1 and TRBJ2-1. TRBV21-1 counts as a pseudogene. This CDR3 spans 13 amino acids. CDR3 in DNA: TGTGCCAAGACCCGCCACCCCTACAATGAGCAGTTCTTC. Translated: CAKTRHPYNEQFF.

This clone is medium-sized (0.01 to 0.1%) by share. V gene TRBV6-1 combines with J gene TRBJ1-2; no firm D call. Trimming shortened V by 2 bases and J by 0 bases, and 10 bases separated the two germline ends. In germline, CDR1 is MNHNS, CDR2 SASEGT. The CDR3 consists of 15 residues. For the CDR3, the DNA is TGTGCCAGCAGTGAAACCACAGCAGCTAACTATGGCTACACCTTC. Translating gives CASSETTAANYGYTF.

The chain links TRBV6-1 to TRBJ2-5; D call uncertain. CDR3 length: 15 residues. The V end lost 2 bases, the J end lost 4 bases, and 14 bases lay between the germline ends. Germline CDR1 reads MNHNS; CDR2 reads SASEGT. CDR3 sequence (DNA): TGTGCCAGCAGTGAAAGCTCCGGGTCGGGAGAGACCCAGTACTTC. This encodes CASSESSGSGETQYF.

The chain is built from TRBV27 and TRBJ2-7, with 10 bases that match TRBD1. V was clipped by 4 bases and J by 3 bases; unmatched bases: 3. Germline loops: CDR1 MNHEY, CDR2 SMNVEV (reference sequence). This CDR3 spans 14 amino acids. In nucleotides, the CDR3 is TGTGCCAGCAGTTGGACAGGGGGGAACTACGAGCAGTACTTC. Protein: CASSWTGGNYEQYF.

This chain joins TRBV14 and TRBJ1-1; 8 bases agree with TRBD1. Germline loops: CDR1 SGHDN, CDR2 FVKESK. CDR3 length: 15 amino acids. Trimming removed 1 base from V and 5 bases from J; junction bases left unmatched: 6. CDR3 residues: CASSQVRTGWTEAFF. CDR3 sequence (DNA): TGTGCCAGCAGCCAAGTCCGGACAGGGTGGACTGAAGCTTTCTTT.

V gene TRBV27 combines with J gene TRBJ1-6; D is perhaps TRBD1 (5 bases). Per germline, CDR1 MNHEY and CDR2 SMNVEV (reference sequence). The CDR3 sequence is 13 residues long. V lost 4 bases to trimming and J lost 4 bases, with 5 bases between them. CDR3 residues: CASSSGYNSPLHF. Written as DNA, the CDR3 is TGTGCCAGCAGTTCAGGGTATAATTCACCCCTCCACTTT.

The J gene is TRBJ2-7, the V gene TRBV27; 10 bases are a match to TRBD2. The CDR3 length is 15 residues. The germline CDR1 and CDR2 sequences are MNHEY and SMNVEV (reference sequence). The ends lost 6 bases at V and 2 bases at J; junction bases unmatched: 7. This chain's CDR3 is CASSLAGAGTYEQYF. The CDR3 DNA reads as TGTGCCAGCAGCCTAGCGGGGGCGGGGACCTACGAGCAGTACTTC.

The genes are TRBV30 and TRBJ1-6; D gene ambiguous. Germline lookup yields CDR1 GTSNPN and CDR2 SVGIG (reference sequence). V lost 2 bases and J lost 8, with 13 bases in between. The CDR3 consists of 14 residues. CDR3 DNA: TGTGCCTGGAGTCCGAAGGGCAGCTATTCACCCCTCCACTTT. Encoded protein: CAWSPKGSYSPLHF.

By its share, this clone is medium-sized. V is TRBV11-2 and J is TRBJ2-7; D is possibly TRBD1 or TRBD2 (5 bases each). The germline gives CDR1 SGHAT, CDR2 FQNNGV. The V and J ends lost 2 bases and 0 bases respectively, with 11 bases between them. The CDR3 has 15 amino acids. CDR3 protein: CASSLWDRISYEQYF. DNA for the CDR3: TGTGCCAGCAGCTTATGGGACCGCATCTCCTACGAGCAGTACTTC.

CDR3 residues: CSVGREGRWGNTIYF. CDR3 nucleotide sequence: TGCAGCGTCGGCAGGGAAGGTCGTTGGGGAAACACCATATATTTT. The chain combines TRBV29-1 with TRBJ1-3, with a weak D call TRBD1 (5 bases). Germline assignment: CDR1 SQVTM and CDR2 ANQGSEA. Trimming pared 6 bases from V and 4 bases from J, leaving 19 bases between. The CDR3 covers 15 residues.

V usage is TRBV11-1 and J usage is TRBJ1-1; no clear D. Germline V gene data show CDR1 as SGHAT and CDR2 as FQDESV (reference sequence). CDR3 size: 11 residues. V was shortened by 2 bases and J by 2 bases, with 0 bases between the two germline ends. Here the CDR3 reads CASSLNTEAFF. The CDR3 coding sequence is TGTGCCAGCAGCTTAAACACTGAAGCTTTCTTT.

The chain combines TRBV7-9 with TRBJ1-4, with D possibly being TRBD1 (5 bases). This CDR3 has 15 amino acids. Trimming left V 4 bases short and J 3 bases short, with 12 bases between. Per germline, CDR1 SEHNR and CDR2 FQNEAQ (reference sequence). CDR3 region: CASSSRDGSNEKLFF. In nucleotides, the CDR3 is TGTGCCAGCAGCTCAAGGGACGGTTCTAATGAAAAACTGTTTTTT.

The chain has TRBV11-2 and TRBJ1-1; unclear D gene. The CDR3 is 15 residues long. CDR1 SGHAT and CDR2 FQNNGV come from the germline V gene. V lost 5 bases, J lost 3 bases, and 16 bases lay in between. The DNA for the CDR3 is TGTGCCAGCAGCCCGCAATCTAGCGGACACACTGAAGCTTTCTTT. Translated, it gives CASSPQSSGHTEAFF.

The gene calls are TRBV6-1 and TRBJ1-1; possible D gene TRBD1, 5 bases. The ends were cut back, 2 bases at V and 2 bases at J, with 15 bases in the middle. The CDR3 is made up of 16 amino acids. Germline V gene lookup returns CDR1 MNHNS and CDR2 SASEGT. CDR3 in DNA: TGTGCCAGCAGTGAATTTCAGGGAACCCTAAACACTGAAGCTTTCTTT. It translates to CASSEFQGTLNTEAFF.